This T cell receptor (beta chain) was sequenced in a study of PD-L1 blockade in urothelial cancer. Study overall: Beginning in about 2014, patients received atezolizumab, given as 1,200 mg intravenously every 3 weeks.

Assay: immunoSEQ multiplex PCR; the TCRdb copy retains only in-frame clones and omits some. The table records more than 35,000 clones, around four fifths of them present only once. Regarding the study as a whole: Improved survival was predicted by pretreatment blood TCR clonality below the median.

Time point in this sample: pretreatment peripheral blood. Notes on this clone: As yet, its antigen is unknown.

This TCR came from a man aged 80 or over with urothelial cancer. The source was PBMCs, collected around atezolizumab (anti-PD-L1) treatment.

The CDR3 bases are TGTGCCAGCAACAGGGTGTGGGCCGACACTGAAGCTTTCTTT. Translation: CASNRVWADTEAFF. V is TRBV19 and J is TRBJ1-1; D is perhaps TRBD1 (6 bases). This CDR3 is built from 14 residues. The ends were cut back, 9 bases at V and 3 bases at J, with 17 bases in the middle. Germline values: CDR1 LNHDA, CDR2 SQIVND (reference sequence).